This T cell receptor beta chain was documented in a study of blood T cell repertoires in COVID-19. The overall study: COVID-19 samples collected from the United States, Italy and Spain covered acute and convalescent phases.

The junction had 7 bases not matched to a gene; V was cut back by 3 bases and J by 2 bases. CDR1 is LNHDA and CDR2 is SQIVND in the germline V gene (reference sequence). CDR3 size: 15 residues. Sequencing was performed with immunoSEQ multiplex PCR; in TCRdb, only in-frame clones are kept and a portion is missing. Of approximately 360,000 clones detected, 89% appear once; the ten largest clones hold 1.2%. The sequencing sample was made of peripheral blood. This receptor was identified in a man in his forties with acute or convalescent COVID-19. The chain is built from TRBV19 and TRBJ2-7, with 7 bases lining up with TRBD2. Here the CDR3 reads CASSIVAGSPYEQYF. As DNA, the CDR3 is TGTGCCAGTAGTATCGTAGCGGGTTCACCCTACGAGCAGTACTTC.